These 27 T cell receptor beta chains share one sample of origin, sequenced in a study of blood T cell repertoires in COVID-19. Sequencing was performed with immunoSEQ multiplex PCR; in TCRdb, only in-frame clones are kept and a portion is missing. Of 200,000 to 250,000 clones listed, approximately 90% are singletons. The sample consisted of peripheral blood. These receptor sequences come from a man under 40 who had recovered from COVID-19.

CDR3 sequence: CASSPGQAFQETQYF. The DNA of the CDR3 is TGTGCCAGCAGCCCCGGACAGGCCTTCCAAGAGACCCAGTACTTC. J is TRBJ2-5 and V is TRBV14, with 7 bases aligning to TRBD1. The CDR3 runs to 15 residues. The V and J ends lost 4 bases and 1 base, in that order; junction bases with no gene match: 6. Germline values: CDR1 SGHDN, CDR2 FVKESK. The full variable domain, completed using reference TRBV14 and TRBJ2-5, is EAGVTQFPSHSVIEKGQTVTLRCDPISGHDNLYWYRRVMGKEIKFLLHFVKESKQDESGMPNNRFLAERTGGTYSTLKVQPAELEDSGVYFCASSPGQAFQETQYFGPGTRLLVL.

The rearrangement joins TRBV25-1 to TRBJ2-5; no reliable D call. V was trimmed by 9 bases and J by 5 bases, leaving 10 bases between them. CDR1 and CDR2 from the germline V gene are MGHDK and SYGVNS. This CDR3 comprises 11 residues. CDR3 nucleotides: TGTGCCAGTCATCTGGCCGAGACCCAGTACTTC. The encoded protein is CASHLAETQYF. Full variable domain (missing parts from reference TRBV25-1 and TRBJ2-5): EADIYQTPRYLVIGTGKKITLECSQTMGHDKMYWYQQDPGMELHLIHYSYGVNSTEKGDLSSESTVSRIRTEHFPLTLESARPSHTSQYLCASHLAETQYFGPGTRLLVL.

This clone was recorded once. V is TRBV27 and J is TRBJ2-2; possibly TRBD1 for D (6 bases). V was clipped by 6 bases and J by 1 base, with 15 bases between them. Per the germline V gene, CDR1 is MNHEY and CDR2 is SMNVEV (reference sequence). The CDR3 runs to 16 residues. The CDR3 loop reads CASRELGALNTGELFF. The CDR3 region has the DNA TGTGCCAGCAGAGAACTGGGGGCGCTGAACACCGGGGAGCTGTTTTTT.

The rearrangement uses TRBV18 and TRBJ2-2; a weak D match, TRBD2 (6 bases). Trimming removed 7 bases from V and 4 bases from J, with 16 bases in between. Looked up from germline, CDR1 is KGHSH and CDR2 is LQKENI. This CDR3 comprises 15 residues. The CDR3 DNA follows: TGTGCCAGCTTACTACGGCCGGGACTCACCGGGGAGCTGTTTTTT. Encoded protein: CASLLRPGLTGELFF.

The chain employs TRBV9 and TRBJ1-6; 11 bases are shared with TRBD1. The V gene's germline CDR1 is SGDLS and CDR2 YYNGEE. The CDR3 contains 17 residues. The J segment lost 4 bases and the V segment lost 3 bases, leaving 6 bases of the junction unmatched. This CDR3 is CASSERGQGVYNSPLHF. Written as DNA, the CDR3 is TGTGCCAGCAGCGAGAGGGGACAGGGGGTATATAATTCACCCCTCCACTTT.

The V gene is TRBV24-1, the J gene TRBJ2-5; D call uncertain. V gave up 1 base and J gave up 6 bases, with 2 bases separating them. Germline lookup yields CDR1 KGHDR and CDR2 SFDVKD. The CDR3 runs to 11 residues. This CDR3 is CATSDFKTQYF. For the CDR3, the DNA is TGTGCCACCAGTGATTTTAAGACCCAGTACTTC.

The V and J genes are TRBV14 and TRBJ2-5, with D maybe TRBD2 (5 bases). The CDR3 consists of 17 residues. The germline V gene has CDR1 SGHDN and CDR2 FVKESK. V was clipped by 1 base and J by 5 bases, with 20 bases between them. The chain's CDR3 is CASSQGLGLPRGETQYF. The CDR3 DNA follows: TGTGCCAGCAGCCAAGGTTTAGGGCTTCCTAGAGGGGAGACCCAGTACTTC.

V usage is TRBV21-1 and J usage is TRBJ2-7; the table's D call TRBD2 went unverified against the DNA. TRBV21-1 is classified as a pseudogene. The CDR3 runs 16 residues. The CDR3, as DNA: TGTGCCAGCAGCTCTCAACTAGCGGCGGGGAGTTACGAGCAGTACTTC. Encoded protein: CASSSQLAAGSYEQYF.

V is TRBV3-1 (or the pseudogene TRBV3-2) and J is TRBJ2-7, with TRBD1 as a possible D gene (5 bases). The CDR3 totals 14 residues. Germline V gives CDR1 LGHDT, CDR2 YNNKEL (reference sequence). With 1 base removed from V and 2 bases from J, the gap between germline ends came to 9 bases. This CDR3 is CASSQAGPTYEQYF. The CDR3 DNA sequence: TGTGCCAGCAGCCAAGCAGGGCCCACCTACGAGCAGTACTTC.

The chain uses TRBV6-2 or TRBV6-3 and TRBJ1-5; D is unclear. Germline V gene data show CDR1 as MNHEY and CDR2 as SVGEGT. V lost 2 bases and J 9 bases, leaving 8 bases between the germline ends. This CDR3 comprises 12 residues. The CDR3: CASSYEPWPQHF. DNA of the CDR3: TGTGCCAGCAGTTACGAGCCTTGGCCCCAGCATTTT.

This clone was recorded only once. The chain recombines TRBV7-2 with TRBJ1-1, with D possibly TRBD1 on 6 matching bases. CDR1 and CDR2 from the germline V gene are SGHTA and FQGNSA. The CDR3 is 13 residues long. With 6 bases removed from V and 10 bases from J, the gap between germline ends came to 18 bases. CDR3 in amino acids: CASSQEQGRVAFF. Written as DNA, the CDR3 is TGTGCCAGCAGTCAAGAACAGGGTCGTGTAGCTTTCTTT.

This clone was recorded only once. V usage is TRBV2 and J usage is TRBJ1-2, with 7 bases that match TRBD1. This CDR3 has 14 residues. Germline V gene data show CDR1 as SNHLY and CDR2 as FYNNEI. The trim removed 5 bases at V and 7 bases at J, leaving 10 bases unmatched. CDR3 protein: CASSITGVMGGYTF. In DNA, the CDR3 is TGTGCCAGCAGTATAACAGGGGTGATGGGTGGCTACACCTTC.

V is TRBV5-1 and J is TRBJ1-3; D perhaps matches TRBD1 (6 bases). The CDR3 runs to 16 residues. Between the trimmed V and J ends, which lost 5 bases and 0 bases, there was a span of 15 bases. Looked up from germline, CDR1 is SGHRS and CDR2 is YFSETQ. DNA of the CDR3: TGCGCCAGCAGGTATACAGGGAGCGACTCTGGAAACACCATATATTTT. It translates to CASRYTGSDSGNTIYF.

The chain employs TRBV5-4 and TRBJ1-1; possible D gene TRBD1, 5 bases. Germline assignment: CDR1 SGHNT and CDR2 YYREEE (reference sequence). V lost 0 bases and J lost 7, with 10 bases in between. This CDR3 region has 13 residues. The DNA for the CDR3 is TGTGCCAGCAGCTTGGATCGGGGGTTTGAAGCTTTCTTT. Amino acids: CASSLDRGFEAFF.

This chain links TRBV7-2 with TRBJ1-2, with 9 bases matching TRBD1. The J segment lost 5 bases and the V segment lost 1 base, leaving 2 bases of the junction unmatched. The CDR3 is 14 residues long. Germline V gene sequence: CDR1 SGHTA, CDR2 FQGNSA. DNA of the CDR3: TGTGCCAGCAGCTTAGTAGACAGGGGGTATGGCTACACCTTC. Its translation is CASSLVDRGYGYTF.

The V call is TRBV5-8, the J call TRBJ2-1, with 10 bases lining up with TRBD2. Germline V gives CDR1 SGHTS, CDR2 YDEGEE. After removal of 4 bases from V and 4 bases from J, the junction contained 8 bases not matched to a gene. The CDR3 has 16 amino acids. The CDR3 nucleotides are TGTGCCAGCAGCCCGTTAGCGGGGGGCAAATACAATGAGCAGTTCTTC. Its translation is CASSPLAGGKYNEQFF.

The chain couples TRBV4-3 to TRBJ2-3; no definite D call. V was shortened by 0 bases and J by 3 bases, with 10 bases between the two germline ends. The germline V gene has CDR1 LGHNA and CDR2 YSLEER. The CDR3 extends over 15 amino acids. Here the CDR3 reads CASSQDDFKTDTQYF. The CDR3 bases are TGCGCCAGCAGCCAAGACGACTTTAAGACAGATACGCAGTATTTT.

CDR3 loop: CASSRRLAGDNEQFF. CDR3 nucleotide sequence: TGTGCCAGCAGCCGGAGACTAGCGGGGGACAATGAGCAGTTCTTC. This rearrangement joins TRBV5-4 to TRBJ2-1; TRBD2 aligns across 12 bases. The V gene end was trimmed by 4 bases and the J gene end by 5 bases; junction bases not matched to a gene: 4. The V gene's germline CDR1 is SGHNT and CDR2 YYREEE (reference sequence). The CDR3 has 15 amino acids.

V and J are TRBV5-6 and TRBJ2-2; D may be TRBD2 (7 bases). The CDR3 is made up of 16 amino acids. CDR1 and CDR2 from the germline V gene are SGHDT and YYEEEE. V was clipped by 4 bases and J by 6 bases, with 19 bases between them. The CDR3 coding sequence is TGTGCCAGCAGCCCAAACCCCTGGCGGGGGCCCGGGGAGCTGTTTTTT. It translates to CASSPNPWRGPGELFF.

V and J are TRBV10-2 and TRBJ2-7, with TRBD1 matching 7 bases. The CDR3 contains 18 residues. After removal of 6 bases from V and 4 bases from J, the junction contained 21 bases not matched to a gene. Germline V gene data show CDR1 as WSHSY and CDR2 as SAAADI. The CDR3 here is CASSETGTLRAVPYEQYF. The CDR3 coding sequence is TGCGCCAGCAGCGAGACAGGGACCTTACGAGCAGTTCCTTACGAGCAGTACTTC.

The chain combines TRBV6-2 or TRBV6-3 with TRBJ1-2; 7 bases fit TRBD1. This CDR3 has 14 amino acids. Germline CDR1 reads MNHEY; CDR2 reads SVGEGT. The V gene end was trimmed by 5 bases and the J gene end by 7 bases; junction bases not matched to a gene: 10. CDR3 loop: CASSLQGSTVGYTF. CDR3 sequence (DNA): TGTGCCAGCAGTCTACAGGGGTCCACGGTTGGCTACACCTTC.

The chain carries TRBV14 and TRBJ1-4; 7 bases are a match to TRBD1. Per germline, CDR1 SGHDN and CDR2 FVKESK. The CDR3 is 14 residues long. Trimming cost V 4 bases and J 4 bases; bases outside gene matches: 3. This chain's CDR3 is CASSRGTDNEKLFF. The CDR3 coding sequence is TGTGCCAGCAGCCGCGGGACAGATAATGAAAAACTGTTTTTT.

This rearrangement joins TRBV11-3 to TRBJ2-4; tentative D call: TRBD1 (7 bases). V was trimmed by 0 bases and J by 0 bases, leaving 15 bases between them. Germline loops: CDR1 SGHNT, CDR2 YENEEA. CDR3 size: 18 residues. The CDR3 DNA is TGTGCCAGCAGCTTAGACCAGGGGGGTTCGCAAGCCAAAAACATTCAGTACTTC. Translation gives CASSLDQGGSQAKNIQYF. The full variable domain, rest sourced from reference TRBV11-3 and TRBJ2-4, is EAGVVQSPRYKIIEKKQPVAFWCNPISGHNTLYWYLQNLGQGPELLIRYENEEAVDDSQLPKDRFSAERLKGVDSTLKIQPAELGDSAVYLCASSLDQGGSQAKNIQYFGAGTRLSVL.

CDR3 DNA sequence: TGTGCCAGCAGCCAAGAGATAGTGACGAACACCGGGGAGCTGTTTTTT. The encoded protein is CASSQEIVTNTGELFF. The J gene is TRBJ2-2, the V gene TRBV4-2; unclear D gene. This CDR3 comprises 16 residues. CDR1 LGHNA and CDR2 YNFKEQ come from the germline V gene. Trimming removed 0 bases from V and 0 bases from J, with 8 bases in between.

The chain recombines TRBV7-8 with TRBJ2-3, with D perhaps TRBD2 (7 bases). CDR3 length equals 15 residues. V lost 2 bases and J lost 5, with 14 bases in between. The V gene's germline CDR1 is SGHVS and CDR2 FQNEAQ. CDR3 protein: CASSLRREGGDTQYF. The DNA of the CDR3 is TGTGCCAGCAGCTTACGCAGGGAGGGGGGAGATACGCAGTATTTT.

The genes are TRBV19 and TRBJ1-4; 7 nucleotides agree with TRBD1. Germline CDR1 LNHDA, CDR2 SQIVND (reference sequence). This CDR3 region has 14 residues. Losses at the gene ends were 5 bases for V and 7 bases for J; bases not matched to a gene: 7. The CDR3 reads CASSQMTGSEKLFF. CDR3 DNA sequence: TGTGCCAGTAGTCAGATGACAGGGAGTGAAAAACTGTTTTTT.

The chain couples TRBV6-1 to TRBJ2-7, with TRBD1 identical over 9 bases. The CDR3 length is 17 residues. V was clipped by 4 bases and J by 3 bases; unmatched bases: 13. CDR1 is MNHNS and CDR2 is SASEGT in the germline V gene. The CDR3 protein is CASSATRGQGSGYEQYF. Written as DNA, the CDR3 is TGTGCCAGCAGTGCCACAAGGGGACAGGGTAGTGGCTACGAGCAGTACTTC.